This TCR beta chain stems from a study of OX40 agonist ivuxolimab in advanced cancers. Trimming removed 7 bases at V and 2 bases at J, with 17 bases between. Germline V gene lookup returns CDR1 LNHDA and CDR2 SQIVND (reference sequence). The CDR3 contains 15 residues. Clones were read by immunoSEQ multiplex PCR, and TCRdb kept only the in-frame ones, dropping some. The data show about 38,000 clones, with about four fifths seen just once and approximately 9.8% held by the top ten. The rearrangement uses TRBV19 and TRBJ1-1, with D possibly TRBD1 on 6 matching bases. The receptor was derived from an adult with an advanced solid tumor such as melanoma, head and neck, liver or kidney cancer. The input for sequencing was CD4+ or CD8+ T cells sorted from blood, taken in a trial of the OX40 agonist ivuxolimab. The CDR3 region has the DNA TGTGCCAGTACTCTCAGGTCAGGGGTTAACACTGAAGCTTTCTTT. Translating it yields CASTLRSGVNTEAFF.